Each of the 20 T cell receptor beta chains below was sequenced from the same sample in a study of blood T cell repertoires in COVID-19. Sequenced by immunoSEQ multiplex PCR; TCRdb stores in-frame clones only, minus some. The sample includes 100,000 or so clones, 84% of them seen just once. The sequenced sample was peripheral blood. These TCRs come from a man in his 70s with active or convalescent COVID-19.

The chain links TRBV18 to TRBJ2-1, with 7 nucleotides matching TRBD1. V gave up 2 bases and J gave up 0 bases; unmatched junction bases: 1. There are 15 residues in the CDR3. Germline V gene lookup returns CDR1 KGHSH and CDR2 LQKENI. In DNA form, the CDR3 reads TGTGCCAGCTCACCAAGGACAGGCTCCTACAATGAGCAGTTCTTC. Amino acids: CASSPRTGSYNEQFF.

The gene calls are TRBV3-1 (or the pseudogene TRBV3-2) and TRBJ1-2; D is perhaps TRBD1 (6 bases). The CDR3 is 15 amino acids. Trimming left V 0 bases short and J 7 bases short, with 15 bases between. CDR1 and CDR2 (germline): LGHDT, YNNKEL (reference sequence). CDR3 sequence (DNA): TGTGCCAGCAGCCAAGATACGGGGGGGGCGGCTGGCTACACCTTC. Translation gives CASSQDTGGAAGYTF.

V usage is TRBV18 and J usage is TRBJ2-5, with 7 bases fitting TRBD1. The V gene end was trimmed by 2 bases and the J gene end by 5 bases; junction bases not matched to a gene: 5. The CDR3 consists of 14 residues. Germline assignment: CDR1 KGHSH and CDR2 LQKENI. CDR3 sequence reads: CASSPFDRAETQYF. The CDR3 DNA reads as TGTGCCAGCTCACCATTTGACAGGGCGGAGACCCAGTACTTC.

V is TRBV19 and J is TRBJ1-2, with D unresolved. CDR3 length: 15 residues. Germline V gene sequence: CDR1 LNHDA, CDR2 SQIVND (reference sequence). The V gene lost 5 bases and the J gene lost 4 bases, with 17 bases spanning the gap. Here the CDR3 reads CASSSRIQMFYGYTF. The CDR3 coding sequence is TGTGCCAGTAGTTCCAGAATACAGATGTTCTATGGCTACACCTTC. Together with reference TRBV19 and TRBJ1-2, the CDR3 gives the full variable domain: DGGITQSPKYLFRKEGQNVTLSCEQNLNHDAMYWYRQDPGQGLRLIYYSQIVNDFQKGDIAEGYSVSREKKESFPLTVTSAQKNPTAFYLCASSSRIQMFYGYTFGSGTRLTVV.

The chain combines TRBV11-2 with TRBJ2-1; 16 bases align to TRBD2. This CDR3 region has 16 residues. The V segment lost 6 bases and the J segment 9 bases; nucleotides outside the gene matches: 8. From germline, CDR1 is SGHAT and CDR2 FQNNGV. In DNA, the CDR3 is TGTGCCAGCAGAGGGTTCGGGACTAGCGGGGGGGGTGAGCAGTTCTTC. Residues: CASRGFGTSGGGEQFF.

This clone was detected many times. The CDR3 nucleotides are TGCAGCGTTGAGTCCCGACAGGGTTACGAGCAGTACTTC. It codes for CSVESRQGYEQYF. The chain is built from TRBV29-1 and TRBJ2-7, with 7 bases identical to TRBD1. This CDR3 is built from 13 residues. Per germline, CDR1 SQVTM and CDR2 ANQGSEA. Unmatched junction bases numbered 6, after V lost 3 bases and J lost 4 bases.

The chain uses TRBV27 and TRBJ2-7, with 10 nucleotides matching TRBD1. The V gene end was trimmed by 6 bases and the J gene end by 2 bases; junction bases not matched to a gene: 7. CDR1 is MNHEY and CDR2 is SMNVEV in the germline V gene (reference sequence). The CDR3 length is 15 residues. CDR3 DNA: TGTGCCAGCAGCAGGACAGGGGGACCCCCCTACGAGCAGTACTTC. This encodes CASSRTGGPPYEQYF.

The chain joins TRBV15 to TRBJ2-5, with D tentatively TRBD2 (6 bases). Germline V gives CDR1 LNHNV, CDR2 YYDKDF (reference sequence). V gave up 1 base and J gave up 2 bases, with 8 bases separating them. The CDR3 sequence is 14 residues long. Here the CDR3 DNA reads TGTGCCACCAGCAGAGGCGGGATACAAGAGACCCAGTACTTC. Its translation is CATSRGGIQETQYF.

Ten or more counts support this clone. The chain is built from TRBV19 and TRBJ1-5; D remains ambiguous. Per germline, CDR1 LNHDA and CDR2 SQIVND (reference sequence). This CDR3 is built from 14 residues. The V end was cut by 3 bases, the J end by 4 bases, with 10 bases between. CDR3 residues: CASSISAANQPQHF. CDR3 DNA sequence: TGTGCCAGTAGTATTTCGGCGGCTAATCAGCCCCAGCATTTT.

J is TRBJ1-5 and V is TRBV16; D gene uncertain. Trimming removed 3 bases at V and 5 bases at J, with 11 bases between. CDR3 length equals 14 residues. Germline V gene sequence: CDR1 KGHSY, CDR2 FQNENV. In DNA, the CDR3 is TGTGCCAGCAGCCATCGTACGGGGTATCAGCCCCAGCATTTT. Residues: CASSHRTGYQPQHF. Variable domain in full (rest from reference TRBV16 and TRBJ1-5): GEEVAQTPKHLVRGEGQKAKLYCAPIKGHSYVFWYQQVLKNEFKFLISFQNENVFDETGMPKERFSAKCLPNSPCSLEIQATKLEDSAVYFCASSHRTGYQPQHFGDGTRLSIL.

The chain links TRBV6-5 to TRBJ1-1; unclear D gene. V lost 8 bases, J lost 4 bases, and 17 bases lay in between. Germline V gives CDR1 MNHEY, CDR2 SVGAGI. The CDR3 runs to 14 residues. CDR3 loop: CASPGIGRSTEAFF. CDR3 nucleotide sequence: TGTGCCAGCCCCGGGATAGGGCGAAGCACTGAAGCTTTCTTT.

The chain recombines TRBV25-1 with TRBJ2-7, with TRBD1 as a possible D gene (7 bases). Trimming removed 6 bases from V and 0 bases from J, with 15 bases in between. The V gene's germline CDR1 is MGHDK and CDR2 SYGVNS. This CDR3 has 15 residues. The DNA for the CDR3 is TGTGCCAGCAGCCGACAGGGAGGCGGCTCCTACGAGCAGTACTTC. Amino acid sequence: CASSRQGGGSYEQYF.

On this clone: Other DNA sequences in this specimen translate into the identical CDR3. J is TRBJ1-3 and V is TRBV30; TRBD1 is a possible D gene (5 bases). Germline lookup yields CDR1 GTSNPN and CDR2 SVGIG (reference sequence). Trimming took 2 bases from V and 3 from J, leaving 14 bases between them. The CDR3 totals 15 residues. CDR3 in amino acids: CAWSRGGARGNTIYF. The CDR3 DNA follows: TGTGCCTGGAGTAGGGGTGGGGCGCGTGGAAACACCATATATTTT.

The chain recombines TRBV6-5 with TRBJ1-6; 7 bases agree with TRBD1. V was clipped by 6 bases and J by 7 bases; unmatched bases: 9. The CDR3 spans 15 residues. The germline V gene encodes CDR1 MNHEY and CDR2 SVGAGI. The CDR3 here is CASRDAGGWNSPLHF. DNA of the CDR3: TGTGCCAGCAGAGATGCAGGGGGGTGGAATTCACCCCTCCACTTT.

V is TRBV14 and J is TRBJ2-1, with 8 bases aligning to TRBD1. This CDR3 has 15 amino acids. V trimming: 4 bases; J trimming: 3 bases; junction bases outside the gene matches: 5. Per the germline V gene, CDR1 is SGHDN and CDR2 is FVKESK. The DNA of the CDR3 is TGTGCCAGCAGCCTACAGGGGGGTCACTACAATGAGCAGTTCTTC. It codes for CASSLQGGHYNEQFF.

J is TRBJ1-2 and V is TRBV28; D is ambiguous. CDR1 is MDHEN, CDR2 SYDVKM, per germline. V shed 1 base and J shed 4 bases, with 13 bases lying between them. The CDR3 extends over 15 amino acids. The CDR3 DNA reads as TGTGCCAGCAGTTTATCCCTAGAGGGCAGCTATGGCTACACCTTC. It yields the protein CASSLSLEGSYGYTF.

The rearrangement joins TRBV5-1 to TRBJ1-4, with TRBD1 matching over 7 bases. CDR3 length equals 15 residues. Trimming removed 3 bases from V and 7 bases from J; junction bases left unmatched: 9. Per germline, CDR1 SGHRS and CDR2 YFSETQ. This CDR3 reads CASSSWTGGSEKLFF. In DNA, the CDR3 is TGCGCCAGCAGCTCCTGGACAGGAGGGAGTGAAAAACTGTTTTTT.

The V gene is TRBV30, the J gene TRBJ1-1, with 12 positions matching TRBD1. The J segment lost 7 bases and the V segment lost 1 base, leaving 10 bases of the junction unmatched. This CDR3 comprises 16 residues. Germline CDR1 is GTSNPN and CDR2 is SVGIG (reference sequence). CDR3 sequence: CAWSEGQGAVGSEAFF. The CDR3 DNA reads TGTGCCTGGAGTGAGGGACAGGGGGCAGTTGGGAGTGAAGCTTTCTTT.

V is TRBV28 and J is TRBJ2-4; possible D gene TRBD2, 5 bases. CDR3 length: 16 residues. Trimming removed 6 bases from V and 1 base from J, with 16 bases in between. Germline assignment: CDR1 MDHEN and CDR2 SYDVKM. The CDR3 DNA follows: TGTGCCAGCAGCGTCGGGGATTTGATGGCCAAAAACATTCAGTACTTC. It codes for CASSVGDLMAKNIQYF.

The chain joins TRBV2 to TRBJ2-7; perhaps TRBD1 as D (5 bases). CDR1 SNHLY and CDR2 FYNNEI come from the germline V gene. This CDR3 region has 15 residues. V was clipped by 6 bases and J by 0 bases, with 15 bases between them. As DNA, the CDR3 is TGTGCCAGCAGCAAAGGGGTAGGGGCCTCCTACGAGCAGTACTTC. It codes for CASSKGVGASYEQYF.